This TCR beta chain emerged from a study of CD8 T cells in ankylosing spondylitis. Quantitative 5'-RACE with molecular barcodes generated TCR beta libraries. TCRdb re-called the 5' RACE reads through MiXCR, storing one row per CDR3 protein. Among hundreds of thousands of distinct CDR3 sequences listed, more than 25% were seen once. Study-wide findings and caveats: Disease-linked clones, CD8+, were relatively rare in peripheral blood. In ankylosing spondylitis blood, a motif of eight highly homologous TCR beta variants appeared characteristic. The study looked at matched synovial fluid samples from ankylosing spondylitis patients. Disease-linked clones were reported to be significantly enriched there.

The CDR3 loop spans 14 amino acids. In germline, CDR1 is SEHNR, CDR2 FQNEAQ (reference sequence). V was pared by 2 bases and J by 3 bases, with 3 bases of the junction left unmatched. This clonotype has a handful of counts. Its antigen is unknown. What was sequenced was blood, either unsorted or a sorted T cell fraction (not recorded which). This receptor was obtained from a male donor with ankylosing spondylitis. V and J are TRBV7-9 and TRBJ1-1, with 7 bases fitting TRBD1. This CDR3 is CASSLRGQDTEAFF. In nucleotides, the CDR3 is TGTGCCAGCAGCTTAAGGGGGCAGGACACTGAAGCTTTCTTT.